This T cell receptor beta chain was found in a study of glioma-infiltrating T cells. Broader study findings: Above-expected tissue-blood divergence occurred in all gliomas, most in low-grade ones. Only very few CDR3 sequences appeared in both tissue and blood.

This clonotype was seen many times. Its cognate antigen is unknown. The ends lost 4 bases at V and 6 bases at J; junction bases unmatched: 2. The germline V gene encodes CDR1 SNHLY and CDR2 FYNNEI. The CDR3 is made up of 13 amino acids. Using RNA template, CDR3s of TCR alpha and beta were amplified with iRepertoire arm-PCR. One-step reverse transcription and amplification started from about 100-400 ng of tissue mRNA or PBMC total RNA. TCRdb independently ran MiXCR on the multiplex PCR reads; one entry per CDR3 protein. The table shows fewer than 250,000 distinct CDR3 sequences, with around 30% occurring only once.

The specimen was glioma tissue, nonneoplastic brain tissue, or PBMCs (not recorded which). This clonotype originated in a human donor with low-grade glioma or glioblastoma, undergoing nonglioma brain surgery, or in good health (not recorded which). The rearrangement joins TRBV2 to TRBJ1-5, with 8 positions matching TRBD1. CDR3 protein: CASSGTGLQPQHF. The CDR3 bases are TGTGCCAGCAGTGGGACAGGGCTTCAGCCCCAGCATTTT.